A single sample is the source of the 2 T cell receptor beta chains below, sequenced in a study of cytomegalovirus exposure and HLA in healthy donors. A multiplex PCR was run with 60 Vbeta primers and 13 Jbeta primers. Some clones are missing from TCRdb's copy, which holds only in-frame ones; the method was immunoSEQ multiplex PCR. The sample carries about 210,000 clones, around nine tenths recorded once. The specimen was PBMCs. These receptors were obtained from a woman aged 25 to 45 in good health and CMV-seronegative.

J is TRBJ1-1 and V is TRBV6-1; D may be TRBD1 (5 bases). The V gene's germline CDR1 is MNHNS and CDR2 SASEGT. This CDR3 region has 14 residues. Trimming stripped 6 bases from V and 4 bases from J, with 15 bases between. CDR3 DNA: TGTGCCAGCAGGGCAGGGTGGATAGGCACTGAAGCTTTCTTT. This sequence encodes CASRAGWIGTEAFF.

This sequence joins TRBV5-4 and TRBJ2-4, with 7 nucleotides matching TRBD1. Germline CDR1 reads SGHNT; CDR2 reads YYREEE (reference sequence). CDR3 length: 15 amino acids. The J segment lost 8 bases and the V segment lost 4 bases, leaving 12 bases of the junction unmatched. The CDR3 loop is CASSPPGTAGDIQYF. The CDR3 DNA reads as TGTGCCAGCAGCCCCCCCGGGACAGCCGGCGACATTCAGTACTTC.